Listed below are T cell receptor beta chains from one sample, sequenced in a study of blood T cell repertoires in COVID-19. Data came from immunoSEQ multiplex PCR; TCRdb stores just in-frame clones and leaves some out. The sample has 65,000 to 70,000 clones, just over 85% seen once. Sequencing was done on a sample of peripheral blood. Receptors were obtained from a middle-aged man with acute or convalescent COVID-19. The CDR3 runs from the conserved cysteine through the conserved F or W. The D gene is left open where the match is weak. The size entry is marked missing in some rows and otherwise reads once, few, many or a size class.

D: .; V: TRBV12-3/TRBV12-4; J: TRBJ2-3; size: .; CDR3: CASSFLGGDTQYF; DNA: TGTGCCAGCAGTTTTCTAGGGGGAGATACGCAGTATTTT
D: .; V: TRBV6-5; J: TRBJ1-5; size: .; CDR3: CASGRGGPNQPQHF; DNA: TGTGCCAGCGGGAGGGGGGGCCCGAATCAGCCCCAGCATTTT
D: TRBD1; V: TRBV5-5; J: TRBJ1-5; size: .; CDR3: CASSFLTGVNQPQHF; DNA: TGTGCCAGCAGCTTTCTGACAGGGGTCAATCAGCCCCAGCATTTT
D: TRBD2; V: TRBV10-3; J: TRBJ2-1; size: .; CDR3: CAISPGLAGGYNEQFF; DNA: TGTGCCATCAGTCCCGGACTAGCGGGAGGCTACAATGAGCAGTTCTTC
D: .; V: TRBV2; J: TRBJ1-3; size: .; CDR3: CATKYDSRSGNTIYF; DNA: TGTGCCACAAAATATGATAGCCGCTCTGGAAACACCATATATTTT
D: TRBD1; V: TRBV9; J: TRBJ2-5; size: .; CDR3: CASSVEGRTGGRQTQYF; DNA: TGTGCCAGCAGCGTAGAAGGGAGGACAGGGGGCCGACAGACCCAGTACTTC
D: .; V: TRBV10-3; J: TRBJ2-2; size: .; CDR3: CAISKTGTGELFF; DNA: TGTGCCATCAGTAAGACAGGAACCGGGGAGCTGTTTTTT
D: .; V: TRBV5-1; J: TRBJ2-5; size: .; CDR3: CASTPGAGETQYF; DNA: TGCGCCAGCACCCCCGGGGCGGGGGAGACCCAGTACTTC
D: .; V: TRBV6-6; J: TRBJ1-5; size: .; CDR3: CASSPQGNQPQHF; DNA: TGTGCCAGCAGCCCACAGGGCAATCAGCCCCAGCATTTT
D: TRBD1; V: TRBV7-8; J: TRBJ1-3; size: .; CDR3: CASSSAGTGGFGNTIYF; DNA: TGTGCCAGCAGCTCGGCCGGGACAGGGGGCTTTGGAAACACCATATATTTT
D: TRBD1; V: TRBV7-8; J: TRBJ1-4; size: .; CDR3: CASSLGYQGAEKLFF; DNA: TGTGCCAGCAGCTTAGGCTATCAGGGGGCCGAAAAACTGTTTTTT
D: TRBD2; V: TRBV5-1; J: TRBJ2-1; size: .; CDR3: CASRPGLAGVNEQFF; DNA: TGCGCCAGCAGGCCGGGACTAGCGGGAGTCAATGAGCAGTTCTTC
D: TRBD1; V: TRBV28; J: TRBJ1-5; size: .; CDR3: CASSFTGGNNQPQHF; DNA: TGTGCCAGCAGCTTTACAGGGGGCAACAATCAGCCCCAGCATTTT
D: TRBD2; V: TRBV10-3; J: TRBJ2-3; size: .; CDR3: CAIRPISGGTTDTQYF; DNA: TGTGCCATACGTCCTATTAGCGGGGGGACCACAGATACGCAGTATTTT
D: .; V: TRBV7-9; J: TRBJ1-1; size: .; CDR3: CASSFPGQGFTEAFF; DNA: TGTGCCAGCAGCTTTCCCGGCCAGGGGTTCACTGAAGCTTTCTTT
D: .; V: TRBV12-3/TRBV12-4; J: TRBJ2-3; size: .; CDR3: CASSPRTDTQYF; DNA: TGTGCCAGCAGTCCTCGGACAGATACGCAGTATTTT
D: .; V: TRBV3-1/TRBV3-2; J: TRBJ2-3; size: .; CDR3: CASSQKRDYSSTDTQYF; DNA: TGTGCCAGCAGCCAGAAGAGGGATTACTCTAGCACAGATACGCAGTATTTT
D: .; V: TRBV27; J: TRBJ2-7; size: .; CDR3: CASSLGAGNTYEQYF; DNA: TGTGCCAGCAGTTTAGGGGCAGGGAATACCTACGAGCAGTACTTC
D: .; V: TRBV19; J: TRBJ1-1; size: .; CDR3: CASTTGGMMTEAFF; DNA: TGTGCCAGTACTACGGGGGGCATGATGACTGAAGCTTTCTTT
D: .; V: TRBV7-9; J: TRBJ1-2; size: .; CDR3: CASSLLPRTKIYGYTF; DNA: TGTGCCAGCAGCTTACTCCCTCGGACAAAAATTTATGGCTACACCTTC
D: .; V: TRBV7-3; J: TRBJ1-2; size: few; CDR3: CASSLSGSYGYTF; DNA: TGTGCCAGCAGCTTATCAGGGTCCTATGGCTACACCTTC
D: .; V: TRBV9; J: TRBJ2-1; size: few; CDR3: CASSVEASVHNEQFF; DNA: TGTGCCAGCAGCGTAGAGGCTAGCGTGCACAATGAGCAGTTCTTC